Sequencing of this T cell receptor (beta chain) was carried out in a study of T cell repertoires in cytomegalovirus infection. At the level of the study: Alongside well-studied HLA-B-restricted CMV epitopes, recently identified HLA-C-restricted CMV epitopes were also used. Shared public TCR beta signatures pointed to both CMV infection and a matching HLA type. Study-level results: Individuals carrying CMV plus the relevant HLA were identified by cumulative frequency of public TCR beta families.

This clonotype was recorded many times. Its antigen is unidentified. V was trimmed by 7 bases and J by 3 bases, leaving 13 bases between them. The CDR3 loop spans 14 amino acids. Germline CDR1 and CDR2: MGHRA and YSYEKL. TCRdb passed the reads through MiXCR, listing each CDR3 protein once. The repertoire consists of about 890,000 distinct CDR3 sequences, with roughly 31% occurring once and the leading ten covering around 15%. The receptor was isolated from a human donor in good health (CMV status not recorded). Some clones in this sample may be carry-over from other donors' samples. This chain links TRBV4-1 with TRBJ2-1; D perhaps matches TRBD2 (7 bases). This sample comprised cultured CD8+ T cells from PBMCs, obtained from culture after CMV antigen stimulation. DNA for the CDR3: TGCGCCAGCATACGAGGGGGGGGCTACAATGAGCAGTTCTTC. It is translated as CASIRGGGYNEQFF.